This T cell receptor (beta chain) derives from a study of OX40 agonist ivuxolimab in advanced cancers. The V segment lost 4 bases and the J segment 5 bases; nucleotides outside the gene matches: 1. Germline CDR1 MDHEN, CDR2 SYDVKM. This CDR3 spans 12 amino acids. Some clones are missing from TCRdb's copy, which holds only in-frame ones; the method was immunoSEQ multiplex PCR. This sample has tens of thousands of clones; 85% occur once, and the top ten carry roughly a sixth. The J gene is TRBJ1-2, the V gene TRBV28, with 7 positions matching TRBD1. The receptor was isolated from an adult with an advanced solid tumor such as melanoma, head and neck, liver or kidney cancer. This material consisted of CD4+ or CD8+ T cells sorted from blood, taken in a trial of the OX40 agonist ivuxolimab. The CDR3 DNA follows: TGTGCCAGCAGTTGGGGACAGTATGGCTACACCTTC. Translated: CASSWGQYGYTF.